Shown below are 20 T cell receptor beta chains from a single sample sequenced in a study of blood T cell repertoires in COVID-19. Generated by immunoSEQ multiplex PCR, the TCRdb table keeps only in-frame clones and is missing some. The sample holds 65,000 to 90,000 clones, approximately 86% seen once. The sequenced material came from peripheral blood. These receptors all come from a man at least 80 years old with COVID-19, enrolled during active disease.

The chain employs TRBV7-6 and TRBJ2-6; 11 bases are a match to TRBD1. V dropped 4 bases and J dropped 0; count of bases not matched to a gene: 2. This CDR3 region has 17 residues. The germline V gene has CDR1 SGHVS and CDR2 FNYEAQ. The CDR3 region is CASSSGTGGSGANVLTF. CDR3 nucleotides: TGTGCCAGCAGCTCCGGGACAGGGGGCTCTGGGGCCAACGTCCTGACTTTC.

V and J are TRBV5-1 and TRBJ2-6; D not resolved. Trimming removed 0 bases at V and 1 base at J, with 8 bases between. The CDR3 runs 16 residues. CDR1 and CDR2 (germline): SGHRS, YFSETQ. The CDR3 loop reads CASSLEPRSGANVLTF. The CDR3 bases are TGCGCCAGCAGCTTGGAACCTAGATCTGGGGCCAACGTCCTGACTTTC.

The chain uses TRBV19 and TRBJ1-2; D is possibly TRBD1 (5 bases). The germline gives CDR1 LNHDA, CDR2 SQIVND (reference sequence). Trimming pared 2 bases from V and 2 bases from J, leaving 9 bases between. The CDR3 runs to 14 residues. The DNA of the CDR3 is TGTGCCAGTAGTATAACCCCAGGGAACTATGGCTACACCTTC. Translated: CASSITPGNYGYTF.

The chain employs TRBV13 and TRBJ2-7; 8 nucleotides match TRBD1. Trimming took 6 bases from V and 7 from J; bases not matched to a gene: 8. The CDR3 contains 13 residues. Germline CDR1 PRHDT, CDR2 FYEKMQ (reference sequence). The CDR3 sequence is CASRRQGAREQYF. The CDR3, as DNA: TGTGCCAGCAGGCGTCAGGGGGCGAGGGAGCAGTACTTC.

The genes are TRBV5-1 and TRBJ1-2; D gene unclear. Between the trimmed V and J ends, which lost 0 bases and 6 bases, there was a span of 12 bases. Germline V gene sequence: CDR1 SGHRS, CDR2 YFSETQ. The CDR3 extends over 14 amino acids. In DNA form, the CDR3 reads TGCGCCAGCAGCTTGGCCTCGGGAGACGATGGCTACACCTTC. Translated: CASSLASGDDGYTF.

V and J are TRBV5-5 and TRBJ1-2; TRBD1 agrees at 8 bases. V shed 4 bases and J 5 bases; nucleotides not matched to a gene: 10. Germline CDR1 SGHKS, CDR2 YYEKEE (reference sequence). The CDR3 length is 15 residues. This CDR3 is CASSPSTGTGYGYTF. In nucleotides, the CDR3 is TGTGCCAGCAGCCCAAGCACCGGGACAGGATATGGCTACACCTTC.

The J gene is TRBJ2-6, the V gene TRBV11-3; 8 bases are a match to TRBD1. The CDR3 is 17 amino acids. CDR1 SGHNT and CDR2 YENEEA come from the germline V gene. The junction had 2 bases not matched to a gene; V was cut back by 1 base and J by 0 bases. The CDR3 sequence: CASSLGTGSSGANVLTF. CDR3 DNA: TGTGCCAGCAGCTTAGGGACAGGGAGCTCTGGGGCCAACGTCCTGACTTTC.

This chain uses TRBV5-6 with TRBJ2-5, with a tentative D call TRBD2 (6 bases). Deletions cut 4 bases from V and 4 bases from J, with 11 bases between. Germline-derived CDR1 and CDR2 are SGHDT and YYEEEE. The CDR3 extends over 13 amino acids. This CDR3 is CASSPEGRETQYF. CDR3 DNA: TGTGCCAGCAGCCCGGAGGGGAGAGAGACCCAGTACTTC.

The CDR3 DNA sequence: TGTGCCAGCAGCCCGAAGGTTACAGGGTTGGCTAATGAAAAACTGTTTTTT. Its translation: CASSPKVTGLANEKLFF. The gene calls are TRBV27 and TRBJ1-4, with a weak D call TRBD1 (6 bases). V was clipped by 6 bases and J by 3 bases, with 20 bases between them. Germline V gene sequence: CDR1 MNHEY, CDR2 SMNVEV (reference sequence). The CDR3 spans 17 residues.

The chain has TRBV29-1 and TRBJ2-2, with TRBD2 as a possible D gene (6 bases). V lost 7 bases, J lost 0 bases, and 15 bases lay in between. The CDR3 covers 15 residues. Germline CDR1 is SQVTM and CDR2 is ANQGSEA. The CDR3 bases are TGCAGCGCCGAGGGTCCGGGGGCGAACACCGGGGAGCTGTTTTTT. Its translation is CSAEGPGANTGELFF.

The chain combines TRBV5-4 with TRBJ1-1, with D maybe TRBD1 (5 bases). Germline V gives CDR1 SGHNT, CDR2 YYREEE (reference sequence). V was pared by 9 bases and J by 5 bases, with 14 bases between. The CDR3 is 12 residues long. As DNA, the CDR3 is TGTGCCACAAGTGGGGGGGAGACTGAAGCTTTCTTT. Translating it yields CATSGGETEAFF.

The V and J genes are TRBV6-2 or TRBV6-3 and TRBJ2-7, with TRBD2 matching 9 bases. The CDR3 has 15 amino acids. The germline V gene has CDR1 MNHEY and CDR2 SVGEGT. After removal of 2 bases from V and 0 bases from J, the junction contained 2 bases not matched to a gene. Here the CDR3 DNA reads TGTGCCAGCAGTTACAGCGGGGGGCGCTCCTACGAGCAGTACTTC. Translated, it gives CASSYSGGRSYEQYF.

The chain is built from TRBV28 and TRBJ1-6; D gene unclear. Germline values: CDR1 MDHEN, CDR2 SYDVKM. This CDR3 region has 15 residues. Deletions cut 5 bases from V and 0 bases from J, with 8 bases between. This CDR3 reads CASSQGSSYNSPLHF. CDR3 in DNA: TGTGCCAGCAGTCAAGGGAGCTCCTATAATTCACCCCTCCACTTT.

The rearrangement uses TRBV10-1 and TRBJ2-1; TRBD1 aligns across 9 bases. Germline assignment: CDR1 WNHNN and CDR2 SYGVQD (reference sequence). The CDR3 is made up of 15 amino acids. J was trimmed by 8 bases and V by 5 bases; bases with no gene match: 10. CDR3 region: CASSRPGTGIDEQFF. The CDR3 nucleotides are TGCGCCAGCAGTCGTCCCGGGACAGGGATCGATGAGCAGTTCTTC.

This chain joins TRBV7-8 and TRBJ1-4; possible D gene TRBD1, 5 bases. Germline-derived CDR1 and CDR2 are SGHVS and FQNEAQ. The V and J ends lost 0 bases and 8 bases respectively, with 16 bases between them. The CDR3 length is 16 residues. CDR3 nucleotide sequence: TGTGCCAGCAGCTTAGCGCGGGGCCCCCCGAGAGAAAAACTGTTTTTT. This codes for CASSLARGPPREKLFF.

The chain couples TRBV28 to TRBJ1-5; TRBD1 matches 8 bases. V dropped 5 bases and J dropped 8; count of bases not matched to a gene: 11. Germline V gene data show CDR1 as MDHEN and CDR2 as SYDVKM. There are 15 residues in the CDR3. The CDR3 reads CASSPTDRDGEPQHF. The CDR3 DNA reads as TGTGCCAGCAGTCCGACGGACAGGGATGGGGAGCCCCAGCATTTT.

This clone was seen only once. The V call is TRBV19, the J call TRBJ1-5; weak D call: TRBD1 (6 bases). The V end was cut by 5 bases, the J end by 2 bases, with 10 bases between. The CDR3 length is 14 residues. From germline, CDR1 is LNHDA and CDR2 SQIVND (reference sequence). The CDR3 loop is CASSPQGRNQPQHF. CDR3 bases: TGTGCCAGTAGTCCTCAGGGGCGCAATCAGCCCCAGCATTTT.

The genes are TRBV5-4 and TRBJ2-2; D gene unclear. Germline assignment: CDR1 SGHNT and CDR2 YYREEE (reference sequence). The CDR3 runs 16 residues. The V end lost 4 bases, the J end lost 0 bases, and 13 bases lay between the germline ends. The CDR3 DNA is TGTGCCAGCAGCAGAAGAGGAATTCCGAACACCGGGGAGCTGTTTTTT. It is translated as CASSRRGIPNTGELFF.

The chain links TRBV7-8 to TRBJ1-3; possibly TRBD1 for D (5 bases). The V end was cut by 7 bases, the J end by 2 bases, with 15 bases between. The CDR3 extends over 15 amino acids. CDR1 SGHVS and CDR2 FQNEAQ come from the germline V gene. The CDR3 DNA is TGTGCCAGCATGCCAGGGAGGGTAGCTGGAAACACCATATATTTT. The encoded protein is CASMPGRVAGNTIYF.

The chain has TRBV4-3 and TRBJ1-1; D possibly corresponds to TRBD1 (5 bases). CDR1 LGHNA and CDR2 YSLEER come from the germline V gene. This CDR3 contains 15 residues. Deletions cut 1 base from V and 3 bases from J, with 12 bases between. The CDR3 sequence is CASSQAPVGDTEAFF. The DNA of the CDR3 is TGCGCCAGCAGCCAAGCTCCGGTAGGGGACACTGAAGCTTTCTTT.